These T cell receptor beta chains were read from a single sample in a study of T cells in tuberculosis. The repertoire was sequenced with immunoSEQ multiplex PCR; TCRdb's copy has only in-frame clones and lacks some. The repertoire holds some 40,000 clones, 95% seen once, with around 3.5% in the top ten. Material for sequencing was PBMCs. The receptor set was obtained from a donor between 5 and 29 years old with latent tuberculosis or without tuberculosis infection. Both conserved end residues are part of each CDR3. D genes are given only for firm matches. Clone size is stated in some rows and not others, as once, few, many or a class when expanded.

j_call	d_call	cdr3_length	clone_size	v_call	cdr3_aa	cdr3_nt
TRBJ2-7	NA	12	NA	TRBV28	CASSLSLYEQYF	TGTGCCAGCAGTTTATCCCTCTACGAGCAGTACTTC
TRBJ2-4	TRBD1	13	NA	TRBV27	CASSPGQGNIQYF	TGTGCCAGCAGTCCCGGACAGGGGAACATTCAGTACTTC
TRBJ2-5	NA	12	NA	TRBV18	CASSPTLADQYF	TGTGCCAGCTCACCAACACTAGCTGATCAGTACTTC
TRBJ2-3	TRBD1	15	NA	TRBV13	CASSVQTGQGDTQYF	TGTGCCAGCAGCGTACAGACGGGACAGGGAGATACGCAGTATTTT
TRBJ1-1	NA	17	NA	TRBV28	CASSFLLARVRGTEAFF	TGTGCCAGCAGTTTCCTGCTTGCCCGGGTCCGAGGCACTGAAGCTTTCTTT
TRBJ1-4	TRBD1	15	NA	TRBV4-3	CASSAIRGEGEKLFF	TGCGCCAGCAGCGCGATCAGGGGGGAAGGGGAAAAACTGTTTTTT
TRBJ1-1	NA	14	NA	TRBV5-1	CASSLESGNTEAFF	TGCGCCAGCAGCTTGGAGTCAGGGAACACTGAAGCTTTCTTT
TRBJ2-2	TRBD1	18	few	TRBV25-1	CASSDQTNRDRGSGELFF	TGTGCCAGCAGTGACCAGACGAATAGGGACAGGGGGTCCGGGGAGCTGTTTTTT
TRBJ2-1	TRBD2	16	NA	TRBV25-1	CASSGTSGGTYNEQFF	TGTGCCAGCAGTGGGACTAGCGGGGGGACCTACAATGAGCAGTTCTTC
TRBJ1-5	NA	17	NA	TRBV28	CASSFPQDRHSNQPQHF	TGTGCCAGCAGTTTCCCTCAGGACAGACATAGCAATCAGCCCCAGCATTTT
TRBJ2-5	TRBD2	20	NA	TRBV9	CASSLRMGLAGGRSIETQYF	TGTGCCAGCAGCCTCCGCATGGGACTAGCGGGGGGGCGGTCTATAGAGACCCAGTACTTC
TRBJ1-5	TRBD1	17	few	TRBV25-1	CASSPDPGQGVDQPQHF	TGTGCCAGCAGTCCGGATCCAGGACAGGGGGTGGATCAGCCCCAGCATTTT
TRBJ2-7	NA	18	NA	TRBV19	CASSYDPRGDRRHYEQYF	TGTGCCAGTAGCTACGATCCACGGGGAGACAGGCGCCACTACGAGCAGTACTTC
TRBJ2-7	NA	15	NA	TRBV11-2	CASSLGGFSSYEQYF	TGTGCCAGCAGCTTAGGCGGCTTTAGCTCCTACGAGCAGTACTTC
TRBJ1-2	TRBD1	17	NA	TRBV4-1	CASSHGDRDFSYYGYTF	TGCGCCAGCAGCCATGGGGACAGGGATTTCTCCTACTATGGCTACACCTTC
TRBJ2-5	TRBD2	14	NA	TRBV5-1	CASRRAGLQETQYF	TGCGCCAGCAGACGAGCGGGACTACAAGAGACCCAGTACTTC
TRBJ2-1	TRBD1	12	NA	TRBV29-1	CSVRTQGNEQFF	TGCAGCGTGCGAACACAGGGGAATGAGCAGTTCTTC
TRBJ1-1	NA	15	NA	TRBV6-5	CASTSQTVKNTEAFF	TGTGCCAGCACTTCGCAGACAGTTAAGAACACTGAAGCTTTCTTT
TRBJ1-5	NA	14	once	TRBV2	CASSERGGHQPQHF	TGTGCCAGCAGTGAACGGGGGGGGCATCAGCCCCAGCATTTT
TRBJ2-7	NA	15	NA	TRBV19	CASSTSDSAPYEQYF	TGTGCCAGTAGCACCTCGGACAGCGCCCCTTACGAGCAGTACTTC
TRBJ1-2	TRBD1	14	NA	TRBV29-1	CSVDPGTGLYGYTF	TGCAGCGTTGATCCCGGGACAGGCCTCTATGGCTACACCTTC
TRBJ2-1	NA	13	NA	TRBV18	CASSPDREDEQFF	TGTGCCAGCTCACCCGACAGAGAAGATGAGCAGTTCTTC
TRBJ1-2	NA	15	NA	TRBV19	CASRLDRTPNYGYTF	TGTGCCAGTAGACTAGACAGGACCCCTAACTATGGCTACACCTTC
TRBJ1-2	NA	14	NA	TRBV5-6	CASSLLVFGEGYTF	TGTGCCAGCAGCTTGTTGGTCTTCGGGGAAGGCTACACCTTC
TRBJ2-7	TRBD2	15	NA	TRBV7-6	CASSLEGRGGYEQYF	TGTGCCAGCAGCTTAGAGGGACGGGGGGGCTACGAGCAGTACTTC
TRBJ1-2	NA	12	NA	TRBV28	CASSEQGYGYTF	TGTGCCAGCAGTGAACAGGGTTATGGCTACACCTTC
TRBJ1-2	NA	14	NA	TRBV6-5	CASSFPGSIGGYTF	TGTGCCAGCAGTTTTCCGGGGTCCATCGGTGGCTACACCTTC
TRBJ1-1	NA	11	NA	TRBV30	CAWDTRSEAFF	TGTGCCTGGGATACTCGAAGTGAAGCTTTCTTT
TRBJ2-3	TRBD2	16	NA	TRBV27	CASQGLAGGLTDTQYF	TGTGCCAGCCAGGGACTAGCGGGGGGACTCACAGATACGCAGTATTTT
TRBJ1-4	NA	13	NA	TRBV28	CASTPNRREKLFF	TGTGCCAGCACCCCTAACAGGCGGGAAAAACTGTTTTTT
TRBJ1-2	TRBD1	16	NA	TRBV30	CAWRHAGTAPSYGYTF	TGTGCCTGGAGACACGCGGGGACAGCCCCTAGCTATGGCTACACCTTC
TRBJ2-3	TRBD2	16	NA	TRBV2	CASSEALGRRTDTQYF	TGTGCCAGCAGTGAAGCGCTCGGGAGGCGCACAGATACGCAGTATTTT
TRBJ2-1	NA	11	NA	TRBV2	CASSELDGGFF	TGTGCCAGCAGTGAATTGGACGGGGGGTTCTTC
TRBJ1-6	TRBD1	14	once	TRBV5-1	CASSRDRANSPLHF	TGCGCCAGCAGCCGTGACAGGGCAAATTCACCCCTCCACTTT
TRBJ1-5	TRBD1	14	NA	TRBV10-3	CAISDTGEAQPQHF	TGTGCCATCAGTGATACAGGGGAGGCTCAGCCCCAGCATTTT
TRBJ1-2	TRBD1	13	NA	TRBV28	CASSPGTGQGYTF	TGTGCCAGCAGTCCCGGGACAGGTCAAGGCTACACCTTC
TRBJ2-1	NA	16	NA	TRBV25-1	CASSEPAGNEYNEQFF	TGTGCCAGCAGTGAACCCGCAGGCAATGAATACAATGAGCAGTTCTTC
TRBJ2-5	TRBD2	16	NA	TRBV6-5	CASSYRTSGGQETQYF	TGTGCCAGCAGTTACAGGACTAGCGGGGGCCAAGAGACCCAGTACTTC
TRBJ2-7	TRBD1	14	once	TRBV7-9	CASSSGQGEYEQYF	TGTGCCAGCAGCTCAGGACAGGGGGAGTACGAGCAGTACTTC
TRBJ1-1	TRBD1	15	NA	TRBV19	CASRHDRGRVTEAFF	TGTGCCAGTAGACACGACAGGGGGCGGGTCACTGAAGCTTTCTTT
TRBJ1-4	NA	14	NA	TRBV5-4	CASSFQGYNEKLFF	TGTGCCAGCAGCTTCCAGGGATATAATGAAAAACTGTTTTTT
TRBJ2-4	NA	15	NA	TRBV5-1	CASSLENPIENIQYF	TGCGCCAGCAGCTTGGAAAACCCTATTGAAAACATTCAGTACTTC
TRBJ1-1	TRBD1	15	NA	TRBV19	CASSIDPGQGIGAFF	TGTGCCAGTAGTATAGATCCCGGACAGGGGATCGGAGCTTTCTTT
TRBJ1-4	TRBD1	12	NA	TRBV10-3	CATGTGNEKLFF	TGTGCCACCGGGACAGGGAACGAAAAACTGTTTTTT
TRBJ2-7	TRBD2	15	NA	TRBV2	CASRGLAGTQYEQYF	TGTGCCAGCAGGGGACTAGCGGGGACCCAATACGAGCAGTACTTC
TRBJ1-6	TRBD1	16	NA	TRBV27	CASSLEGASYNSPLHF	TGTGCCAGCAGTTTAGAGGGGGCCTCCTATAATTCACCCCTCCACTTT
TRBJ1-1	NA	14	once	TRBV5-6	CASRGGQLNTEAFF	TGTGCCAGCAGAGGAGGACAGTTGAACACTGAAGCTTTCTTT
TRBJ2-7	TRBD1	15	NA	TRBV6-5	CASSFPDRGSYEQYF	TGTGCCAGCAGTTTTCCGGACAGGGGGTCCTACGAGCAGTACTTC
TRBJ2-3	NA	15	NA	TRBV9	CASSGSLRRGDTQYF	TGTGCCAGCAGCGGGTCCCTACGAAGGGGCGATACGCAGTATTTT
TRBJ2-7	NA	14	NA	TRBV5-4	CASSLEGGVYEQYF	TGTGCCAGCAGCTTGGAAGGAGGAGTTTACGAGCAGTACTTC
TRBJ2-7	TRBD1	13	NA	TRBV13	CASSLTGSYEQYF	TGTGCCAGCAGCTTGACAGGGTCCTACGAGCAGTACTTC
TRBJ1-2	NA	15	NA	TRBV6-5	CASSYSKSGGAGYTF	TGTGCCAGCAGTTACTCGAAGTCGGGGGGCGCGGGCTACACCTTC
TRBJ1-6	NA	16	NA	TRBV6-1	CASSEAWARGNSPLHF	TGTGCCAGCAGTGAAGCTTGGGCCAGGGGTAATTCACCCCTCCACTTT
TRBJ1-2	TRBD1	17	NA	TRBV11-2	CASSHLGRGRRGYGYTF	TGTGCCAGCAGCCACCTGGGTAGGGGGCGGAGGGGCTATGGCTACACCTTC
TRBJ2-1	TRBD2	13	NA	TRBV11-3	CASSLTSDNEQFF	TGTGCCAGCAGCTTGACTAGCGATAATGAGCAGTTCTTC
TRBJ1-1	NA	13	NA	TRBV6-6	CASSEYRNTEAFF	TGTGCCAGCTCCGAATACAGGAACACTGAAGCTTTCTTT
TRBJ2-2	NA	15	NA	TRBV7-9	CASNPSIANTGELFF	TGTGCCAGCAACCCTTCTATCGCGAACACCGGGGAGCTGTTTTTT
TRBJ2-2	TRBD1	18	NA	TRBV25-1	CASSEPPDRGTNTGELFF	TGTGCCAGCAGTGAACCCCCTGACAGGGGAACGAACACCGGGGAGCTGTTTTTT